The 3 T cell receptor beta chains in this list originate from one sample, sequenced in a study of shared clonotypes between healthy human individuals. Using immunoSEQ multiplex PCR, the repertoire was profiled, and TCRdb retains in-frame clones only, with some absent. The top ten hold about 1.5% of the sample, which has approximately 940,000 clones, approximately 76% seen once. Sequences were obtained from memory CD4+ T cells sorted from blood. Subset noted: CD45RA-negative fraction. The source of these receptors is a man between 18 and 29 years old in good health.

The sample holds a few counts of this clone. The junction departs from germline at one end; a sequencing error may be responsible. This chain uses TRBV7-7 with TRBJ2-2, with D possibly being TRBD1 (6 bases). The CDR3 length is 14 residues. CDR1 and CDR2 from the germline V gene are SSHAT and FNYEAQ (reference sequence). CDR3 bases: TGTGCTAGCAGCAGGGGCACGAACACCGGGGAGCTGTTTTTT. This sequence encodes CASSRGTNTGELFF.

This CDR3 reads CASSQDKGSSYNSPLHF. In DNA, the CDR3 is TGCGCCAGCAGCCAAGATAAGGGAAGCTCCTATAATTCACCCCTCCACTTT. V and J are TRBV4-1 and TRBJ1-6; D remains ambiguous. Trimming removed 0 bases at V and 0 bases at J, with 9 bases between. The CDR3 is 17 amino acids. Germline CDR1 reads MGHRA; CDR2 reads YSYEKL.

The rearrangement links TRBV6-6 to TRBJ1-1; tentative D call: TRBD1 (6 bases). V shed 5 bases and J shed 5 bases, with 9 bases lying between them. CDR1 MNHNY and CDR2 SVGAGI come from the germline V gene (reference sequence). The CDR3 is 12 amino acids. CDR3 protein: CASSKTGTEAFF. The DNA of the CDR3 is TGTGCCAGCAGTAAAACAGGGACTGAAGCTTTCTTT.